The clone carrying this TCR beta chain was seen many times. The antigen remains undetermined. The data derive from a study of regulatory T cells in long-lasting Graves disease. The time point here: newly diagnosed GD, antithyroid drugs for less than 3 months. The authors made the TCR library using RNA they extracted from PBMCs. Broader study findings: The number of shared public clonotypes was higher in persistent patients (2,741) than new patients (966). Persistent disease was associated with favored TRBV28 usage and with favored use of TRBJ1-2 and TRBJ2-5.

The junction had 5 bases not matched to a gene; V was cut back by 2 bases and J by 3 bases. This CDR3 is built from 15 residues. Germline V gives CDR1 KGHSH, CDR2 LQKENI. In building TCR beta libraries, iRepertoire HTBI primers were used together with Arm-PCR of CDR3 regions. Each CDR3 protein gets one entry after TCRdb re-called the multiplex PCR reads with MiXCR. The sample yields about 500,000 distinct CDR3 sequences, 12% seen once. The same sample was also studied in work on T cells in Graves' hyperthyroidism and ophthalmopathy.

This sequence was found in a woman aged 30 to 39 with Graves disease. The chain uses TRBV18 and TRBJ2-7; TRBD1 agrees at 9 bases. The sample consisted of peripheral blood mononuclear cells (PBMCs), taken at new diagnosis, from a patient treated with antithyroid drugs. The CDR3 loop is CASSPFDRGDYEQYF. In DNA form, the CDR3 reads TGTGCCAGCTCACCATTCGACAGGGGGGACTACGAGCAGTACTTC.